Each of the 24 T cell receptor beta chains below was sequenced from the same sample in a study of shared clonotypes between healthy human individuals. Libraries were prepared by immunoSEQ multiplex PCR; TCRdb keeps only in-frame clonotypes and omits some of them. This sample has roughly 890,000 clones, with about 92% found just once. CD45RO-negative, CCR7-selected cells formed the naive CD8 fraction, which excluded terminally differentiated effector memory CD45RA+ cells. Sequencing was performed on naive CD8+ T cells sorted from blood. The receptor source for this set is a man between 25 and 39 years old in good health.

V usage is TRBV7-9 and J usage is TRBJ2-2; D may be TRBD1 (6 bases). Germline-derived CDR1 and CDR2 are SEHNR and FQNEAQ (reference sequence). The CDR3 runs 16 residues. V dropped 5 bases and J dropped 5 bases, with 18 bases sitting between them. CDR3 residues: CASSARDTGWTGELFF. The CDR3 bases are TGTGCCAGCAGCGCCAGGGACACGGGATGGACCGGGGAGCTGTTTTTT.

This clone occurred once. DNA of the CDR3: TGTGCCAGCAGTTTACAGGGCAGACCGGGGGCTTTCTTT. This sequence encodes CASSLQGRPGAFF. This chain links TRBV28 with TRBJ1-1; possibly TRBD1 for D (5 bases). CDR1 MDHEN and CDR2 SYDVKM come from the germline V gene. V was shortened by 2 bases and J by 11 bases, with 15 bases between the two germline ends. CDR3 length: 13 residues.

The chain has TRBV28 and TRBJ2-1; D possibly corresponds to TRBD1 (6 bases). CDR1 is MDHEN and CDR2 is SYDVKM in the germline V gene. Trimming left V 8 bases short and J 3 bases short, with 11 bases between. The CDR3 consists of 13 residues. CDR3 amino acids: CASSRTDYNEQFF. CDR3 coding DNA: TGTGCCAGCTCCCGGACAGACTACAATGAGCAGTTCTTC.

The chain recombines TRBV15 with TRBJ2-3; D is perhaps TRBD1 (5 bases). Trimming left V 4 bases short and J 4 bases short, with 12 bases between. The germline V gene has CDR1 LNHNV and CDR2 YYDKDF (reference sequence). This CDR3 is 14 amino acids long. The CDR3 sequence: CATSKKGVSDTQYF. The CDR3 coding sequence is TGTGCCACCAGCAAAAAAGGGGTCTCAGATACGCAGTATTTT.

V gene TRBV9 combines with J gene TRBJ2-7; D perhaps matches TRBD2 (6 bases). V lost 0 bases and J lost 12, with 16 bases in between. The germline V gene has CDR1 SGDLS and CDR2 YYNGEE. The CDR3 sequence is 13 residues long. CDR3 loop: CASSVGEVTESYF. The CDR3 nucleotides read TGTGCCAGCAGCGTAGGGGAGGTGACGGAGTCGTACTTC.

V usage is TRBV19 and J usage is TRBJ1-5, with 7 bases identical to TRBD1. The length of the CDR3 is 15 residues. CDR1 LNHDA and CDR2 SQIVND come from the germline V gene (reference sequence). V shed 4 bases and J 2 bases; nucleotides not matched to a gene: 5. The CDR3 sequence is CASSTTGMGNQPQHF. CDR3 coding DNA: TGTGCCAGTAGTACGACAGGGATGGGCAATCAGCCCCAGCATTTT.

This clone was detected once. V is TRBV5-4 and J is TRBJ2-7; D is uncertain. Germline V lookup: CDR1 SGHNT, CDR2 YYREEE (reference sequence). CDR3 size: 14 residues. The germline V and J ends were trimmed by 4 bases and 3 bases, with 14 bases remaining between them. CDR3 bases: TGTGCCAGCAGCGCGGCATCATCCGGCTACGAGCAGTACTTC. Its translation is CASSAASSGYEQYF.

V usage is TRBV7-3 and J usage is TRBJ1-5; D is ambiguous. V was cut by 3 bases and J by 6 bases, with 24 bases left in between. This CDR3 contains 18 residues. Germline loops: CDR1 SGHTA, CDR2 FQGTGA. Written as DNA, the CDR3 is TGTGCCAGCAGCTTGGTTGCGACCGGGAGTTTTCGGCGTCAGCCCCAGCATTTT. Translating gives CASSLVATGSFRRQPQHF.

The genes are TRBV13 and TRBJ2-1; TRBD1 or TRBD2 may be the D gene (5 bases each). V dropped 5 bases and J dropped 9 bases, with 17 bases sitting between them. The CDR3 consists of 14 residues. Germline V gene sequence: CDR1 PRHDT, CDR2 FYEKMQ (reference sequence). CDR3 loop: CASSPTGTLVEQFF. For the CDR3, the DNA is TGTGCCAGCAGCCCCACCGGGACCCTCGTTGAGCAGTTCTTC.

V is TRBV27 and J is TRBJ2-7, with 11 bases lining up with TRBD1. The CDR3 runs 14 residues. CDR1 MNHEY and CDR2 SMNVEV come from the germline V gene (reference sequence). V trimming: 6 bases; J trimming: 4 bases; junction bases outside the gene matches: 5. CDR3: CASSRGTGGYEQYF. As DNA, the CDR3 is TGTGCCAGCAGCCGCGGGACAGGGGGGTACGAGCAGTACTTC.

The chain recombines TRBV25-1 with TRBJ2-7, with 10 bases identical to TRBD1. The V gene's germline CDR1 is MGHDK and CDR2 SYGVNS. The CDR3 is 15 amino acids. The trim removed 2 bases at V and 7 bases at J, leaving 8 bases unmatched. The CDR3 region is CASSEDGQGVREQYF. CDR3 coding DNA: TGTGCCAGCAGTGAAGACGGACAGGGGGTTCGGGAGCAGTACTTC.

The rearrangement joins TRBV9 to TRBJ2-7; 9 bases map to TRBD1. In germline, CDR1 is SGDLS, CDR2 YYNGEE. CDR3 size: 15 residues. V was clipped by 4 bases and J by 3 bases; unmatched bases: 8. Here the CDR3 DNA reads TGTGCCAGCAGCTTAACCGGGACAGGGCTCTACGAGCAGTACTTC. It specifies CASSLTGTGLYEQYF.

This chain uses TRBV27 with TRBJ2-7; D is possibly TRBD2 (6 bases). Germline values: CDR1 MNHEY, CDR2 SMNVEV (reference sequence). CDR3 length: 14 amino acids. V shed 2 bases and J shed 2 bases, with 10 bases lying between them. CDR3 region: CASSLLATAYEQYF. The DNA for the CDR3 is TGTGCCAGCAGTTTACTAGCGACCGCCTACGAGCAGTACTTC.

The V and J genes are TRBV10-3 and TRBJ2-3; 8 bases are a match to TRBD1. Germline-derived CDR1 and CDR2 are ENHRY and SYGVKD. V gave up 0 bases and J gave up 7 bases; unmatched junction bases: 9. This CDR3 comprises 16 residues. CDR3 DNA sequence: TGTGCCATCAGTGAGTCCCTGGACAGGGATCAAAATACGCAGTATTTT. Protein product: CAISESLDRDQNTQYF.

The chain recombines TRBV27 with TRBJ2-1, with 9 bases that match TRBD2. V shed 0 bases, J shed 7 bases, and the junction held 13 bases outside the gene matches. This CDR3 is built from 18 residues. Germline values: CDR1 MNHEY, CDR2 SMNVEV (reference sequence). This chain's CDR3 is CASSLSRTSVKWANEQFF. The DNA of the CDR3 is TGTGCCAGCAGTTTATCGAGGACTAGCGTAAAATGGGCTAATGAGCAGTTCTTC.

This chain uses TRBV9 with TRBJ2-2; 13 nucleotides agree with TRBD2. CDR3 length equals 17 residues. Germline values: CDR1 SGDLS, CDR2 YYNGEE. V shed 0 bases and J 4 bases; nucleotides not matched to a gene: 3. CDR3 region: CASSVGTSGRGTGELFF. The CDR3, as DNA: TGTGCCAGCAGCGTAGGGACTAGCGGGAGAGGCACCGGGGAGCTGTTTTTT.

The CDR3 DNA sequence: TGTGCCAGCAGCTTAGCCCCACAGGGTACCGGGGAGCTGTTTTTT. Its translation: CASSLAPQGTGELFF. The chain employs TRBV7-6 and TRBJ2-2, with D possibly being TRBD1 (6 bases). The CDR3 extends over 15 amino acids. The ends were cut back, 0 bases at V and 5 bases at J, with 10 bases in the middle. Looked up from germline, CDR1 is SGHVS and CDR2 is FNYEAQ.

This clone was counted once. The chain has TRBV29-1 and TRBJ2-3; TRBD2 might be the D (5 bases). The germline V and J ends were trimmed by 5 bases and 0 bases, with 15 bases remaining between them. The CDR3 totals 15 residues. Looked up from germline, CDR1 is SQVTM and CDR2 is ANQGSEA. CDR3 amino acids: CSVSPAGYSTDTQYF. CDR3 in DNA: TGCAGCGTTTCACCCGCGGGCTACAGCACAGATACGCAGTATTTT.

The chain carries TRBV1 and TRBJ2-5. TRBV1 is tagged as a pseudogene. This CDR3 is built from 17 residues. CDR3 sequence (DNA): TGCACCAGCAGCCAACACCTAGTGTGGGATCGTAAAGAGACCCAGTACTTC. It codes for CTSSQHLVWDRKETQYF.

V gene TRBV18 combines with J gene TRBJ2-5; 11 positions match TRBD2. The V gene end was trimmed by 2 bases and the J gene end by 5 bases; junction bases not matched to a gene: 16. The CDR3 has 19 residues. CDR1 and CDR2 (germline): KGHSH, LQKENI. The CDR3 coding sequence is TGTGCCAGCTCACCATACGAGGGGACTAGCGGATTATCAGCGGAGACCCAGTACTTC. Amino acid sequence: CASSPYEGTSGLSAETQYF.

The chain couples TRBV2 to TRBJ2-3, with D maybe TRBD1 (6 bases). Trimming left V 2 bases short and J 0 bases short, with 30 bases between. This CDR3 is built from 22 residues. The germline gives CDR1 SNHLY, CDR2 FYNNEI. As DNA, the CDR3 is TGTGCCAGCAGTGAATACCCTCCTTGGGCAGGGGAGAATCTCTCTAGCACAGATACGCAGTATTTT. It codes for CASSEYPPWAGENLSSTDTQYF.

V gene TRBV5-4 combines with J gene TRBJ1-5, with a possible D match to TRBD1 (6 bases). Germline V gives CDR1 SGHNT, CDR2 YYREEE (reference sequence). The CDR3 contains 14 residues. Trimming pared 2 bases from V and 7 bases from J, leaving 13 bases between. The DNA for the CDR3 is TGTGCCAGCAGCTTCCTCGGGGGCGGGCAGCCCCAGCATTTT. Protein: CASSFLGGGQPQHF.

The gene calls are TRBV27 and TRBJ1-1; the D gene is possibly TRBD1 (6 bases). Germline-derived CDR1 and CDR2 are MNHEY and SMNVEV (reference sequence). CDR3 length equals 13 residues. Trimming cost V 3 bases and J 11 bases, with 16 bases left between them. CDR3: CASSLAGGPKAFF. The CDR3 DNA reads as TGTGCCAGCAGTTTGGCCGGGGGCCCAAAGGCTTTCTTT.

The gene calls are TRBV4-1 and TRBJ2-7, with TRBD1 as a possible D gene (6 bases). CDR1 is MGHRA and CDR2 is YSYEKL in the germline V gene. This CDR3 is 16 amino acids long. Trimming left V 0 bases short and J 0 bases short, with 12 bases between. Here the CDR3 reads CASSQDSTGSSYEQYF. The DNA of the CDR3 is TGCGCCAGCAGCCAAGACTCCACAGGGAGCTCCTACGAGCAGTACTTC.